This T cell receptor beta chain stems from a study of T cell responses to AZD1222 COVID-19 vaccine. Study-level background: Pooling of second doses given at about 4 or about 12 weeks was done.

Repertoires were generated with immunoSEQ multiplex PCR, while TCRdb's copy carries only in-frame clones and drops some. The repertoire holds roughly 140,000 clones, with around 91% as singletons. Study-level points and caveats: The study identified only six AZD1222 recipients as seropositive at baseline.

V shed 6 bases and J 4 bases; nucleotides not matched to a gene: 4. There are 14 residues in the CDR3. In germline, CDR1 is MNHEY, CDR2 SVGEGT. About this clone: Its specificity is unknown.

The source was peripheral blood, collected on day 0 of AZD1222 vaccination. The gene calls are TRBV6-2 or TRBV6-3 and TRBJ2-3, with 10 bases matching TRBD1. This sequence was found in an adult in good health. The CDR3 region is CASSRDRGADTQYF. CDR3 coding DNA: TGTGCCAGCAGCCGGGACAGGGGTGCAGATACGCAGTATTTT.